This T cell receptor beta chain was identified during a study of CD8 T cells in Susac syndrome (dated by TCRdb to the late 2010s). For the wider study: Whether CD8+ T cell activation and differentiation in Susac syndrome was antigen driven was tested using repertoire sequencing.

Sequences MNHNY (CDR1) and SVGAGI (CDR2) are obtained from the germline V gene (reference sequence). Spanning cysteine to phenylalanine, the CDR3 consists of 11 amino acids. The read is trimmed to its CDR3 DNA, 33 bases read in frame from base 1. At the junction V is shortened by 7 bases and J by 6 bases, with 10 bases in between. Results the study describes overall, beyond this receptor: The number of individuals in the TCR sequencing and HLA analysis was recognized as being relatively small.

RNA was extracted using the RNeasy kit, and roughly 0.45 to 1 microgram was reverse transcribed with random hexamers. The immunoSEQ multiplex PCR assay, covering 54 Vbeta and 13 Jbeta segments, was used to amplify TCR beta CDR3 regions. PCR amplification bias was corrected by using a synthetic template baseline for primer optimization and computational correction. In the source study's methods: Only productive sequences were kept, with reads annotated to V, D and J genes according to IMGT and analyzed in immunoSEQ Analyzer. To calculate clonality, Shannon entropy was normalized by log2 of the number of productive unique sequences and then subtracted from one. For each patient and control, public and private clones were evaluated within the 100 most prevalent clones. Clones were defined as Susac-specific if absent from the healthy and MS cohorts, from approximately 1,100 published viral clones and from other ImmuneACCESS disease sequences. TCRdb reprocessed the public reads (quality trimming at Q25 with fastp, clone calling with MiXCR) and kept in-frame beta chains. Rows matching on CDR3 protein sequence are summarized as one entry with the most common DNA and genes. None of the V and J calls come from the authors' own analysis; TCRdb made them. A total of about 120,000 distinct CDR3 sequences appear in this sample, roughly 94% of them only once. Around 0.12% of the sample lies in the top ten.

Note on this clonotype: No antigen is known for it. Per-base quality was not reported, and no clone a single base away is much larger than it.

Peripheral blood CD8+ and CD4+ T cells from healthy donors, Susac syndrome patients and multiple sclerosis patients were profiled using high-throughput TCR beta sequencing. The multiple sclerosis controls were treatment-naive patients whose relapsing-remitting disease, either stable or active, fulfilled the revised McDonald criteria. Bulk CD8+ and CD4+ T cells were purified by magnetic negative isolation, whereas CD8+ TEMRA cells were enriched by FACS. Blood was drawn into EDTA tubes, processed within 24 hours, and PBMCs were isolated by density gradient centrifugation. PBMCs intended for TCR sequencing were cryopreserved in liquid nitrogen and thawed later in a water bath at 37 degrees C. Purity of sorted or isolated CD4+, CD8+ and CD8+ TEMRA cells was at least 90%.

Material: CD4+ T cells from PBMCs. The source of this sequence is a human donor with multiple sclerosis. The receptor chain draws on TRBV6-6 and TRBJ2-7, with no confident D gene call. The DNA reads as follows: TGTGCCAGCACGGATGGGTTCGAGCAGTACTTC. Its coded protein is CASTDGFEQYF.